Ten or more counts support the clone carrying this T cell receptor (beta chain). The data are from a study of regulatory T cells in long-lasting Graves disease. Indicated time point: newly diagnosed GD, antithyroid drugs for less than 3 months. Preparation of the TCR library used RNA extracted from PBMCs. TCR beta libraries were built with iRepertoire HTBI primers and Arm-PCR of CDR3 regions. TCRdb reanalysed the multiplex PCR reads using MiXCR and keeps one entry per CDR3 protein. There are just over 600,000 distinct CDR3 sequences in the sample; roughly 15% occur only once, and around 19% lies in the top ten. The CDR3 has 15 amino acids. Trimming pared 2 bases from V and 1 base from J, leaving 10 bases between. Germline-derived CDR1 and CDR2 are SGHTA and FQGTGA. These data were also reused for a study on T cells in Graves' hyperthyroidism and ophthalmopathy. As that report states: The HTBI primer set was used in a first-round RT-PCR of the TCR CDR3.

This receptor was taken from a young woman with Graves disease. The starting material was peripheral blood mononuclear cells (PBMCs), obtained at new diagnosis, from a patient treated with antithyroid drugs. The V gene is TRBV7-3, the J gene TRBJ2-3; D gene unclear. The DNA of the CDR3 is TGTGCCAGCAGCTTATTGGGCTCTCGCACAGATACGCAGTATTTT. It yields the protein CASSLLGSRTDTQYF.